One sample yielded the 26 T cell receptor beta chains listed below, sequenced in a study of regulatory and conventional T cells in RAG deficiency. Method: immunoSEQ multiplex PCR; TCRdb's copy keeps in-frame clones and lacks some. The table shows 20,000 to 25,000 clones, with approximately 95% occurring only once. The sorted conventional CD4+ T cells were CD25-low and CD127-high, with genomic DNA sequenced. This sample also appeared in a second study, on regulatory T cells. From that study: Primers: 52 TRBV forward and 13 TRBJ reverse.

Sequenced input: CD25- CD4+ T cells sorted from blood. The receptors were sampled from a human donor in good health.

The rearrangement joins TRBV19 to TRBJ1-2, with a possible D match to TRBD1 (6 bases). Germline CDR1 LNHDA, CDR2 SQIVND (reference sequence). CDR3 size: 15 residues. The V gene lost 2 bases and the J gene lost 6 bases, with 16 bases spanning the gap. This CDR3 is CASSIPTGLWDGYTF. The CDR3 nucleotides read TGTGCCAGTAGTATACCAACAGGGCTCTGGGATGGCTACACCTTC.

The chain employs TRBV6-1 and TRBJ1-5; TRBD1 agrees at 7 bases. CDR1 is MNHNS, CDR2 SASEGT, per germline. Losses at the gene ends were 1 base for V and 6 bases for J; bases not matched to a gene: 9. This CDR3 is built from 16 residues. The CDR3, as DNA: TGTGCCAGCAGTGAAGTCGCGACAGGGTTATTTCAGCCCCAGCATTTT. Encoded protein: CASSEVATGLFQPQHF.

This clone was seen once. V usage is TRBV27 and J usage is TRBJ2-2; maybe TRBD2 (5 bases). Germline lookup yields CDR1 MNHEY and CDR2 SMNVEV (reference sequence). This CDR3 region has 18 residues. Trimming pared 3 bases from V and 0 bases from J, leaving 17 bases between. The CDR3 DNA follows: TGTGCCAGCAGTTTGTCCCCTAGCCGGATTACGAACACCGGGGAGCTGTTTTTT. Translated: CASSLSPSRITNTGELFF.

The chain couples TRBV30 to TRBJ2-5; the match to TRBD2 covers 7 bases. Germline V lookup: CDR1 GTSNPN, CDR2 SVGIG (reference sequence). This CDR3 region has 13 residues. With V trimmed by 0 bases and J by 7 bases, 5 bases remained unmatched. CDR3: CAWSVSGEGTQYF. The DNA of the CDR3 is TGTGCCTGGAGTGTAAGCGGGGAGGGGACCCAGTACTTC.

This chain links TRBV2 with TRBJ2-7, with D possibly TRBD2 on 6 matching bases. The V gene lost 3 bases and the J gene lost 3 bases, with 24 bases spanning the gap. Germline assignment: CDR1 SNHLY and CDR2 FYNNEI. The CDR3 consists of 18 residues. Here the CDR3 DNA reads TGTGCCAGCAGTGATCGCGGGGTAAAAGAGGTCGGCAACTACGAGCAGTACTTC. It encodes CASSDRGVKEVGNYEQYF.

The V gene is TRBV7-3, the J gene TRBJ2-3; 12 nucleotides line up with TRBD2. CDR3 length equals 17 residues. After removal of 5 bases from V and 5 bases from J, the junction contained 11 bases not matched to a gene. Germline assignment: CDR1 SGHTA and CDR2 FQGTGA. In nucleotides, the CDR3 is TGTGCCAGCAGCCAACTATCCCGACTAGCGGGGGTAGATACGCAGTATTTT. This codes for CASSQLSRLAGVDTQYF.

CDR3 DNA: TGTGCCAGCATCCACGGCAGGGCCATCGGCTACACCTTC. Its translation: CASIHGRAIGYTF. This chain joins TRBV5-8 and TRBJ1-2; D possibly corresponds to TRBD1 (5 bases). Trimming took off 6 bases at V and 8 bases at J, with 17 bases between the two ends. The CDR3 is made up of 13 amino acids. Germline V gene sequence: CDR1 SGHTS, CDR2 YDEGEE.

This clone was observed once. Compared with germline, one end of the junction differs, possibly owing to a read error. Other DNA sequences in this specimen translate into the identical CDR3. The genes are TRBV5-4 and TRBJ1-1, with 7 bases lining up with TRBD1. Germline CDR1 SGHNT, CDR2 YYREEE (reference sequence). The CDR3 sequence is 14 residues long. DNA for the CDR3: TGTGCCAGCAGCCCAATCGACAGGGACACTGAGGCTTTCTTT. It yields the protein CASSPIDRDTEAFF.

The J gene is TRBJ2-1, the V gene TRBV7-2; D call uncertain. The CDR3 sequence is 14 residues long. Trimming pared 5 bases from V and 3 bases from J, leaving 11 bases between. Per the germline V gene, CDR1 is SGHTA and CDR2 is FQGNSA. Written as DNA, the CDR3 is TGTGCCAGCAGCCCCCAGTCATTCTACAATGAGCAGTTCTTC. As protein: CASSPQSFYNEQFF.

In regard to this clone: The junction departs from germline at one end; a sequencing error may be responsible. This rearrangement joins TRBV5-1 to TRBJ1-1, with TRBD1 matching over 8 bases. CDR1 and CDR2 from the germline V gene are SGHRS and YFSETQ. The CDR3 is 16 amino acids. The CDR3 DNA reads as TGCACCAGCAGCTTGGAAAGAGGACAGGGTGGGTCTGAAGCTTTCTTT. Its translation is CTSSLERGQGGSEAFF.

This chain uses TRBV5-4 with TRBJ1-6; TRBD1 might be the D (5 bases). Between the trimmed V and J ends, which lost 0 bases and 8 bases, there was a span of 18 bases. This CDR3 region has 17 residues. Germline V gives CDR1 SGHNT, CDR2 YYREEE (reference sequence). CDR3 region: CASSLGNSGGGDSPLHF. CDR3 nucleotide sequence: TGTGCCAGCAGCTTGGGTAACTCTGGGGGAGGGGATTCACCCCTCCACTTT.

The chain has TRBV28 and TRBJ1-5; TRBD1 matches 10 bases. The junction had 8 bases not matched to a gene; V was cut back by 10 bases and J by 5 bases. The CDR3 is 14 residues long. Germline V gene sequence: CDR1 MDHEN, CDR2 SYDVKM. In nucleotides, the CDR3 is TGTGCCACATCGACAGGGGGCGTCTATCAGCCCCAGCATTTT. It codes for CATSTGGVYQPQHF.

The gene calls are TRBV4-1 and TRBJ2-5; 9 positions match TRBD2. There are 14 residues in the CDR3. V lost 0 bases and J lost 10; bases outside the gene matches: 6. The germline V gene encodes CDR1 MGHRA and CDR2 YSYEKL. The CDR3 DNA follows: TGCGCCAGCAGCCAAGAAGGGACTAGCAGTGGCCAGTACTTC. Translated, it gives CASSQEGTSSGQYF.

V usage is TRBV11-1 and J usage is TRBJ2-5; 10 bases match TRBD1. V lost 5 bases, J lost 3 bases, and 9 bases stayed unmatched. The germline V gene encodes CDR1 SGHAT and CDR2 FQDESV (reference sequence). The CDR3 extends over 16 amino acids. The CDR3 DNA follows: TGTGCCAGCAGCGACAGGGACAGGGGCTTCGAAGAGACCCAGTACTTC. As protein: CASSDRDRGFEETQYF.

This chain joins TRBV30 and TRBJ1-3; a possible D gene is TRBD1 (6 bases). Per the germline V gene, CDR1 is GTSNPN and CDR2 is SVGIG (reference sequence). Trimming shortened V by 6 bases and J by 0 bases, and 24 bases separated the two germline ends. This CDR3 spans 18 amino acids. CDR3 region: CACPIGGGQSISGNTIYF. The CDR3 nucleotides read TGTGCCTGCCCCATCGGGGGGGGCCAATCCATCTCTGGAAACACCATATATTTT.

The chain carries TRBV28 and TRBJ2-7; TRBD1 matches 9 bases. V dropped 6 bases and J dropped 6; count of bases not matched to a gene: 12. CDR3 size: 15 residues. Looked up from germline, CDR1 is MDHEN and CDR2 is SYDVKM. The DNA of the CDR3 is TGTGCCAGCAGGGCCGGGGGACAGGGAGTGAGCGAGCAGTACTTC. Translation: CASRAGGQGVSEQYF. The whole variable domain, filled in from reference TRBV28 and TRBJ2-7, reads DVKVTQSSRYLVKRTGEKVFLECVQDMDHENMFWYRQDPGLGLRLIYFSYDVKMKEKGDIPEGYSVSREKKERFSLILESASTNQTSMYLCASRAGGQGVSEQYFGPGTRLTVT.

The chain combines TRBV28 with TRBJ1-3, with D perhaps TRBD1 (5 bases). Trimming left V 5 bases short and J 1 base short, with 12 bases between. Germline CDR1 is MDHEN and CDR2 is SYDVKM. The CDR3 consists of 15 residues. The CDR3 loop is CASSPDIRSGNTIYF. In DNA form, the CDR3 reads TGTGCCAGCAGTCCGGACATTAGATCTGGAAACACCATATATTTT.

V usage is TRBV28 and J usage is TRBJ1-3; unclear D gene. Trimming stripped 3 bases from V and 2 bases from J, with 20 bases between. There are 18 residues in the CDR3. The germline V gene has CDR1 MDHEN and CDR2 SYDVKM. For the CDR3, the DNA is TGTGCCAGCAGTTTGACCTTGCTAGGCGTACCGGCTGGAAACACCATATATTTT. Protein: CASSLTLLGVPAGNTIYF.

The DNA for the CDR3 is TGTGCCAGCAGCTTCGGGCAGGGGTACACTGAAGCTTTCTTT. This codes for CASSFGQGYTEAFF. The rearrangement uses TRBV5-6 and TRBJ1-1; TRBD1 is a possible D gene (6 bases). Trimming pared 2 bases from V and 3 bases from J, leaving 11 bases between. Per germline, CDR1 SGHDT and CDR2 YYEEEE. The CDR3 has 14 amino acids.

The chain is built from TRBV4-3 and TRBJ1-6, with TRBD1 matching 7 bases. V trimming: 1 base; J trimming: 7 bases; junction bases outside the gene matches: 10. The CDR3 consists of 17 residues. The V gene's germline CDR1 is LGHNA and CDR2 YSLEER. CDR3 sequence: CASSQVPKGAVNSPLHF. The DNA for the CDR3 is TGCGCCAGCAGCCAAGTTCCTAAGGGGGCGGTGAATTCACCCCTCCACTTT.

The chain links TRBV7-6 to TRBJ2-5; 9 nucleotides align to TRBD1. Germline V gives CDR1 SGHVS, CDR2 FNYEAQ. The CDR3 has 13 amino acids. V gave up 6 bases and J gave up 5 bases; unmatched junction bases: 4. The DNA for the CDR3 is TGTGCCAGCAGTTTGACAGGGGGGGAGACCCAGTACTTC. It yields the protein CASSLTGGETQYF.

The chain carries TRBV10-3 and TRBJ1-1; D might be TRBD1 (5 bases). The CDR3 extends over 11 amino acids. The V end lost 6 bases, the J end lost 11 bases, and 13 bases lay between the germline ends. Germline V gene sequence: CDR1 ENHRY, CDR2 SYGVKD. The CDR3 loop is CAIRGGEVAFF. CDR3 DNA: TGTGCCATCAGGGGGGGGGAGGTCGCTTTCTTT.

This rearrangement joins TRBV5-4 to TRBJ1-3, with 9 bases identical to TRBD1. Trimming at V came to 7 bases and at J to 6 bases, leaving 8 bases not matched to a gene. The CDR3 covers 14 residues. Germline CDR1 and CDR2: SGHNT and YYREEE (reference sequence). CDR3 protein: CASGPTGGSNTIYF. CDR3 nucleotides: TGTGCCAGCGGCCCTACAGGGGGCTCAAACACCATATATTTT.

This clone was counted once. The rearrangement uses TRBV7-3 and TRBJ2-1; D gene ambiguous. CDR3 size: 12 residues. V shed 5 bases and J shed 9 bases, with 11 bases lying between them. CDR1 and CDR2 (germline): SGHTA, FQGTGA. CDR3 sequence reads: CASSLGEGEQFF. CDR3 nucleotides: TGTGCCAGCAGCCTTGGAGAAGGTGAGCAGTTCTTC.

V usage is TRBV14 and J usage is TRBJ2-1; no reliable D call. Deletions cut 0 bases from V and 3 bases from J, with 6 bases between. There are 14 residues in the CDR3. Germline CDR1 is SGHDN and CDR2 is FVKESK. CDR3 in amino acids: CASSQDPRYNEQFF. In DNA, the CDR3 is TGTGCCAGCAGCCAAGATCCCCGCTACAATGAGCAGTTCTTC.

The chain joins TRBV10-3 to TRBJ1-1; D uncertain. The CDR3 is 14 amino acids. Trimming stripped 2 bases from V and 5 bases from J, with 12 bases between. The germline V gene has CDR1 ENHRY and CDR2 SYGVKD. CDR3 nucleotides: TGTGCCATCAGTGAGGGTAGGTCGGGAACTGAAGCTTTCTTT. Its protein is CAISEGRSGTEAFF.